This TCR beta chain was profiled in a study of shared clonotypes between healthy human individuals. The donors, all of them Caucasian adults, lived in Nashville, Tennessee. In its sample, this clone was seen a few times. The repertoire was sequenced with immunoSEQ multiplex PCR; TCRdb's copy has only in-frame clones and lacks some. The sample holds 550,000 to 850,000 clones, over 60% seen once. The sequenced sample was memory CD4+ T cells sorted from blood. Subset described: CD45RA-negative fraction. This sequence originates from a woman aged 25 to 39 in good health.

The CDR3 DNA reads TGTGCCACCAGGCCCGGGACAGACAATGGCTACACCTTC. Translating gives CATRPGTDNGYTF. The V and J genes are TRBV15 and TRBJ1-2, with 7 bases that match TRBD1. The V gene end was trimmed by 6 bases and the J gene end by 6 bases; junction bases not matched to a gene: 7. Germline values: CDR1 LNHNV, CDR2 YYDKDF (reference sequence). The CDR3 has 13 residues.